Shown below are 18 T cell receptor beta chains from a single sample sequenced in a study of cytomegalovirus exposure and HLA in healthy donors. Sequencing used immunoSEQ multiplex PCR; TCRdb keeps in-frame clones, though not all of them. The table has roughly 300,000 clones, 85% to 90% seen once; the top ten hold around 0.92%. The sample consisted of PBMCs. Source of these receptors: a woman between 18 and 30 years old in good health and CMV-seronegative.

The table lists this clone with a few counts. The CDR3 sequence: CASSDGSAYEQYF. CDR3 nucleotide sequence: TGTGCCAGCAGTGATGGAAGCGCCTACGAGCAGTACTTC. The rearrangement joins TRBV25-1 to TRBJ2-7, with D hard to call. From germline, CDR1 is MGHDK and CDR2 SYGVNS. V was trimmed by 3 bases and J by 2 bases, leaving 8 bases between them. This CDR3 comprises 13 residues.

V is TRBV5-1 and J is TRBJ2-5; 8 nucleotides align to TRBD1. Germline assignment: CDR1 SGHRS and CDR2 YFSETQ. CDR3 length: 15 residues. The V gene end was trimmed by 3 bases and the J gene end by 5 bases; junction bases not matched to a gene: 9. The CDR3 bases are TGCGCCAGCAGCTCAGGTCAGGGGGCGGGGGAGACCCAGTACTTC. Its protein is CASSSGQGAGETQYF.

The rearrangement joins TRBV11-2 to TRBJ2-5, with 7 bases fitting TRBD2. This CDR3 spans 13 amino acids. Germline loops: CDR1 SGHAT, CDR2 FQNNGV. Trimming removed 2 bases from V and 9 bases from J; junction bases left unmatched: 6. The CDR3 DNA is TGTGCCAGCAGCTTAAGGGGAGGGGCCCCCCAGTACTTC. It yields the protein CASSLRGGAPQYF.

V usage is TRBV11-1 and J usage is TRBJ1-4; D uncertain. Germline loops: CDR1 SGHAT, CDR2 FQDESV (reference sequence). V was clipped by 6 bases and J by 2 bases, with 13 bases between them. The length of the CDR3 is 15 residues. Written as DNA, the CDR3 is TGTGCCAGCAGTCCGGGAGCCGGGACTAATGAAAAACTGTTTTTT. Its protein product is CASSPGAGTNEKLFF.

V and J are TRBV27 and TRBJ1-1, with a tentative D call TRBD1 (6 bases). The CDR3 consists of 16 residues. Germline CDR1 MNHEY, CDR2 SMNVEV (reference sequence). The V gene lost 6 bases and the J gene lost 3 bases, with 20 bases spanning the gap. The CDR3 nucleotides are TGTGCCAGCAGGCGCACTAGGACAGCCCGGGACACTGAAGCTTTCTTT. This encodes CASRRTRTARDTEAFF.

The rearrangement joins TRBV7-6 to TRBJ2-1, with D possibly matching TRBD2 (5 bases). Trimming pared 1 base from V and 0 bases from J, leaving 13 bases between. Germline V gene data show CDR1 as SGHVS and CDR2 as FNYEAQ. The CDR3 length is 17 residues. The CDR3 coding sequence is TGTGCCAGCAGCTTAGGTAATAGCGTGAGCTCCTACAATGAGCAGTTCTTC. Amino acids: CASSLGNSVSSYNEQFF. The variable domain in full, completed from reference TRBV7-6 and TRBJ2-1, reads GAGVSQSPRYKVTKRGQDVALRCDPISGHVSLYWYRQALGQGPEFLTYFNYEAQQDKSGLPNDRFSAERPEGSISTLTIQRTEQRDSAMYRCASSLGNSVSSYNEQFFGPGTRLTVL.

The CDR3 loop is CASRGQGGADTQYF. In nucleotides, the CDR3 is TGTGCCAGCAGAGGACAGGGAGGGGCAGATACGCAGTATTTT. V usage is TRBV28 and J usage is TRBJ2-3, with D possibly TRBD1 on 8 matching bases. Per germline, CDR1 MDHEN and CDR2 SYDVKM. V was cut by 6 bases and J by 4 bases, with 14 bases left in between. The CDR3 runs 14 residues.

The chain employs TRBV19 and TRBJ2-3, with 8 bases that match TRBD1. The CDR3 has 16 amino acids. Trimming at V came to 4 bases and at J to 3 bases, leaving 9 bases not matched to a gene. Germline V gene data show CDR1 as LNHDA and CDR2 as SQIVND (reference sequence). CDR3 DNA: TGTGCCAGTAGTAGGTCGGGACAGGACTTGACAGATACGCAGTATTTT. Translation gives CASSRSGQDLTDTQYF. Using reference TRBV19 and TRBJ2-3 for the parts outside the CDR3, the full variable domain is DGGITQSPKYLFRKEGQNVTLSCEQNLNHDAMYWYRQDPGQGLRLIYYSQIVNDFQKGDIAEGYSVSREKKESFPLTVTSAQKNPTAFYLCASSRSGQDLTDTQYFGPGTRLTVL.

This chain connects TRBV15 to TRBJ2-7; 7 bases are shared with TRBD2. CDR1 and CDR2 (germline): LNHNV, YYDKDF (reference sequence). V shed 5 bases and J 0 bases; nucleotides not matched to a gene: 7. The CDR3 consists of 15 residues. The CDR3 region is CATSAEAGTSYEQYF. The DNA of the CDR3 is TGTGCCACCAGCGCCGAAGCGGGGACCTCCTACGAGCAGTACTTC.

The chain recombines TRBV27 with TRBJ2-1; D unresolved. CDR1 and CDR2 (germline): MNHEY, SMNVEV (reference sequence). V was trimmed by 7 bases and J by 8 bases, leaving 12 bases between them. This CDR3 is 12 amino acids long. This CDR3 is CASMRRLDEQFF. The CDR3 DNA is TGTGCCAGCATGAGGCGCTTGGATGAGCAGTTCTTC.

V is TRBV6-5 and J is TRBJ1-1, with TRBD1 identical over 7 bases. Germline values: CDR1 MNHEY, CDR2 SVGAGI. The CDR3 contains 13 residues. V was pared by 6 bases and J by 4 bases, with 5 bases of the junction left unmatched. The CDR3 region has the DNA TGTGCCAGCAGGCCAGCAGGGGGCACTGAAGCTTTCTTT. Protein: CASRPAGGTEAFF.

The genes are TRBV6-6 and TRBJ2-7; 9 bases map to TRBD1. CDR1 MNHNY and CDR2 SVGAGI come from the germline V gene (reference sequence). This CDR3 spans 15 amino acids. The V gene end was trimmed by 0 bases and the J gene end by 5 bases; junction bases not matched to a gene: 5. The CDR3: CASSYSGTGRDEQYF. CDR3 coding DNA: TGTGCCAGCAGTTACTCTGGGACAGGGCGGGACGAGCAGTACTTC.

This clone was detected only a few times. V and J are TRBV5-1 and TRBJ2-3, with 12 bases aligning to TRBD1. Germline V gene lookup returns CDR1 SGHRS and CDR2 YFSETQ. Germline trimming cut 7 bases from V and 4 bases from J; bases unmatched to any gene: 7. The CDR3 consists of 15 residues. The chain's CDR3 is CASGPGTGGADTQYF. The CDR3 bases are TGCGCCAGCGGGCCCGGGACAGGGGGCGCAGATACGCAGTATTTT.

The chain has TRBV11-2 and TRBJ1-2, with TRBD1 as a possible D gene (5 bases). V was pared by 8 bases and J by 5 bases, with 15 bases between. The CDR3 has 13 residues. Germline assignment: CDR1 SGHAT and CDR2 FQNNGV. The CDR3 sequence: CASGLGGKYGYTF. DNA for the CDR3: TGTGCCAGCGGGCTCGGGGGAAAGTATGGCTACACCTTC.

The gene calls are TRBV2 and TRBJ1-3, with D perhaps matching TRBD1 (6 bases). Germline CDR1 is SNHLY and CDR2 is FYNNEI. The ends were cut back, 7 bases at V and 0 bases at J, with 16 bases in the middle. This CDR3 has 16 amino acids. This CDR3 is CASTRQDGISGNTIYF. In nucleotides, the CDR3 is TGTGCCAGCACCCGACAGGACGGAATCTCTGGAAACACCATATATTTT.

This chain's CDR3 is CAQGGENYGYTF. The CDR3, as DNA: TGTGCTCAAGGAGGGGAGAACTATGGCTACACCTTC. The V and J genes are TRBV28 and TRBJ1-2; D might be TRBD1 (5 bases). This CDR3 is 12 amino acids long. Germline CDR1 and CDR2: MDHEN and SYDVKM.

V is TRBV29-1 and J is TRBJ1-5; D might be TRBD1 (6 bases). Trimming left V 7 bases short and J 4 bases short, with 17 bases between. Germline V gene sequence: CDR1 SQVTM, CDR2 ANQGSEA. The CDR3 runs to 14 residues. The CDR3 bases are TGCAGCGCTTTGGGACGGGACACAAATCAGCCCCAGCATTTT. It specifies CSALGRDTNQPQHF.

The chain couples TRBV13 to TRBJ1-4; D gene uncertain. Trimming removed 6 bases from V and 8 bases from J, with 16 bases in between. From germline, CDR1 is PRHDT and CDR2 FYEKMQ (reference sequence). The CDR3 loop spans 14 amino acids. The CDR3 sequence: CASSYAGNQEKLFF. The CDR3 coding sequence is TGTGCCAGCAGTTACGCCGGTAACCAAGAAAAACTGTTTTTT.